This T cell receptor (beta chain) was sequenced in a study of shared clonotypes between healthy human individuals. About the study: Aged between 18 and 49, the donors were a couple of women and a few men. Study findings and constraints: Sampling included only blood; tissue repertoires likely differ.

Evenly divided among several immunoSEQ plates was the genomic DNA of each subset. Data came from immunoSEQ multiplex PCR; TCRdb stores just in-frame clones and leaves some out. The data show some 500,000 clones, with less than 80% seen just once and approximately 12% held by the top ten. As regards this clone: Its antigen remains unidentified.

CDR1 and CDR2 (germline): SGHNT, YENEEA. The CDR3 sequence is 16 residues long. The V and J ends lost 5 bases and 9 bases, in that order; junction bases with no gene match: 14. Around 100 million PBMCs went into genomic DNA for unsorted samples. The rearrangement joins TRBV11-3 to TRBJ2-1; 9 bases agree with TRBD2. Sequenced material: PBMCs. The clonotype originates from a woman aged 40 to 50 in good health. Some clones in this sample may be carry-over from other donors' samples. CDR3 region: CASSPGSGRKFGEQFF. CDR3 coding DNA: TGTGCCAGCAGCCCCGGCAGCGGGAGGAAGTTCGGTGAGCAGTTCTTC.